This section outlines one T cell receptor beta chain sequence together with its context. Its specificity is unknown. With baseline, cycle 4 day 1, and cycle 7 day 1 as timepoints, blood was sampled. The data were obtained in a study of OX40 agonist ivuxolimab in advanced cancers. Study in general: Under the entry rules, prior anti-PD-1, anti-PD-L1 or anti-CTLA-4 therapy was allowed, and less than 50% had some.

V trimming: 8 bases; J trimming: 2 bases; junction bases outside the gene matches: 5. CDR3 length equals 14 residues. Germline assignment: CDR1 MNHEY and CDR2 SVGAGI. Overall study results and limits: Compared with CD4+, CD8+ T cells on average had more expanded clones.

Clones were read by immunoSEQ multiplex PCR, and TCRdb kept only the in-frame ones, dropping some. The table lists some 120,000 clones, less than 95% of them singletons. Sequenced material: CD4+ or CD8+ T cells sorted from blood, taken in a trial of the OX40 agonist ivuxolimab. This chain uses TRBV6-5 with TRBJ2-7; 11 nucleotides match TRBD1. This TCR derives from an adult with an advanced solid tumor such as melanoma, head and neck, liver or kidney cancer. The CDR3 reads CASAGTGGAYEQYF. The CDR3 nucleotides are TGTGCCAGCGCGGGGACAGGGGGAGCCTACGAGCAGTACTTC.